This T cell receptor (beta chain) comes out of a study of blood T cell dynamics during melanoma immunotherapy. Only in-frame clones appear in the TCRdb table, and some are missing; sequencing was by immunoSEQ multiplex PCR. Of roughly 22,000 clones listed, around 88% are singletons. Time point given: pre-treatment baseline. CDR1 is SGHRS and CDR2 is YFSETQ in the germline V gene. J was trimmed by 3 bases and V by 7 bases; bases with no gene match: 1. The CDR3 extends over 12 amino acids. The material was blood, obtained from a patient treated with checkpoint blockade. The chain is built from TRBV5-1 and TRBJ2-7, with 10 bases that match TRBD1. The origin of this receptor is a human donor with melanoma. The CDR3 reads CASRDRGYEQYF. The CDR3 DNA is TGCGCCAGCCGGGACAGGGGCTACGAGCAGTACTTC.